This T cell receptor beta chain was captured in a study of shared clonotypes between healthy human individuals. A remark on this clone: Its antigen remains unknown.

Study-level points and caveats: Limitation of the genetic and exposure-history diversity represented came from the few donors. Relative to clonotypes present in all four donors, those not shared had lower generation probabilities.

CDR1 is SGHAT and CDR2 is FQNNGV in the germline V gene. Trimming stripped 5 bases from V and 9 bases from J, with 23 bases between. The CDR3 spans 16 residues. The repertoire was sequenced with immunoSEQ multiplex PCR; TCRdb's copy has only in-frame clones and lacks some. Of some 1,600,000 clones in the sample, 98% are singletons; the top ten hold about 0.4%. The rearrangement joins TRBV11-2 to TRBJ2-1, with a possible D match to TRBD1 (5 bases). The TCR was taken from a man aged 25 to 40 in good health. Sample: naive CD4+ T cells sorted from blood. Subset reported: CD45RA+ positively selected. This chain's CDR3 is CASSTMGTVGLGEQFF. The CDR3 bases are TGTGCCAGCAGCACAATGGGCACAGTGGGGCTGGGTGAGCAGTTCTTC.